The rows below give T cell receptor beta chains drawn from one sample of a study of T cell repertoires in aging, cancer and after chemotherapy. TCRdb reprocessed the multiplex PCR reads via MiXCR and lists one record per CDR3 protein. The table includes under 15,000 distinct CDR3 sequences, less than 25% detected once. Sequenced material: blood. Receptor source: a human donor in good health. CDR3s include the opening cysteine and the closing phenylalanine or tryptophan. The order of the fields is D gene, V gene, J gene, clone size, CDR3 protein, CDR3 DNA. D genes are given only for firm matches. Clone size is shown for a subset of rows, as once, few, many or a class of expanded clone.

NA	TRBV14	TRBJ2-7	few	CASSQGLARGWEQYF	TGTGCCAGCAGCCAAGGGCTAGCGAGAGGGTGGGAGCAGTACTTC
TRBD1	TRBV23-1	TRBJ2-3	NA	CASSQSRGRTDTQYF	TGCGCCAGCAGTCAATCCAGGGGGCGCACAGATACGCAGTATTTT
NA	TRBV6-1	TRBJ1-2	large	CASSDSGNYGYTF	TGTGCCAGCAGTGACTCGGGGAACTATGGCTACACCTTC
TRBD2	TRBV5-1	TRBJ2-7	NA	CASSRSGLAGPGEQYF	TGCGCCAGCAGCCGTTCGGGACTAGCGGGTCCGGGTGAGCAGTACTTC
TRBD2	TRBV6-4	TRBJ2-1	few	CASSGLAGGNEQFF	TGTGCCAGCAGTGGACTAGCGGGGGGCAATGAGCAGTTCTTC
NA	TRBV30	TRBJ2-7	many	CAWRRTGGVLDYEQYF	TGTGCCTGGAGACGTACTGGGGGTGTTCTGGACTACGAGCAGTACTTC
NA	TRBV7-3	TRBJ1-1	few	CASSLPGTPYTEAFF	TGTGCCAGCAGCCTGCCTGGGACTCCTTACACTGAAGCTTTCTTT
TRBD1	TRBV20-1	TRBJ1-3	few	CSASLPSDRASGNTIYF	TGCAGTGCTAGTCTCCCTTCTGACAGGGCCTCTGGAAACACCATATATTTT
NA	TRBV18	TRBJ1-1	NA	CASSPHLGGEAFF	TGTGCCAGCTCACCACATCTTGGAGGTGAAGCTTTCTTT
TRBD1	TRBV6-1	TRBJ2-1	medium-sized	CASSVQGASYNEQFF	TGTGCCAGCAGTGTACAGGGGGCCTCCTACAATGAGCAGTTCTTC
NA	TRBV19	TRBJ1-2	medium-sized	CASSIGPWGTSQGYYGYTF	TGTGCCAGTAGTATAGGCCCATGGGGGACGTCACAGGGTTACTATGGCTACACCTTC
NA	TRBV14	TRBJ2-5	NA	CASSSGEAIQETQYF	TGTGCCAGCAGCTCGGGAGAGGCGATCCAAGAGACCCAGTACTTC
NA	TRBV29-1	TRBJ2-3	medium-sized	CSVDSTDTQYF	TGCAGCGTTGACAGCACAGATACGCAGTATTTT
NA	TRBV15	TRBJ2-1	few	CATSRDKDNEQFF	TGTGCCACCAGCAGAGATAAGGACAATGAGCAGTTCTTC
TRBD2	TRBV12-3/TRBV12-4	TRBJ2-1	NA	CASSVVGLAYNEQFF	TGTGCCAGCAGCGTAGTGGGACTAGCCTACAATGAGCAGTTCTTC
TRBD1	TRBV19	TRBJ2-7	medium-sized	CASSPRTGTYEQYF	TGTGCCAGTAGTCCTCGGACAGGTACCTACGAGCAGTACTTC
TRBD1	TRBV19	TRBJ2-7	medium-sized	CASRRGPGQGTEQYF	TGTGCCAGTAGACGCGGCCCGGGACAGGGGACCGAGCAGTACTTC
TRBD1	TRBV18	TRBJ1-1	few	CASSPPNRGRVGNTEAFF	TGTGCCAGCTCACCACCGAATAGGGGGCGAGTTGGGAACACTGAAGCTTTCTTT
NA	TRBV6-1	TRBJ2-6	large	CASSEEQAGANVLTF	TGTGCCAGCAGTGAAGAACAGGCCGGGGCCAACGTCCTGACTTTC
NA	TRBV5-6	TRBJ2-3	NA	CASSLGLGFQYF	TGTGCCAGCAGCTTGGGGCTAGGTTTCCAGTATTTT
TRBD2	TRBV4-2	TRBJ2-4	NA	CASSQYGGEAKNIQYF	TGTGCCAGCAGCCAATACGGGGGGGAAGCCAAAAACATTCAGTACTTC
TRBD1	TRBV27	TRBJ2-1	medium-sized	CASSLLGQGYEQFF	TGTGCCAGCAGTTTATTGGGACAGGGCTATGAGCAGTTCTTC
TRBD1	TRBV5-6	TRBJ1-1	few	CASSLAGGDTEAFF	TGTGCCAGCAGCTTGGCAGGGGGAGACACTGAAGCTTTCTTT
NA	TRBV19	TRBJ1-5	many	CASSITSLSNQPQHF	TGTGCCAGTAGTATAACCAGTCTCTCTAATCAGCCCCAGCATTTT
NA	TRBV5-1	TRBJ2-2	NA	CASSSGVWAGSGELFF	TGCGCCAGCAGCTCCGGGGTATGGGCGGGCTCCGGGGAGCTGTTTTTT
TRBD2	TRBV12-3/TRBV12-4	TRBJ2-3	few	CASSNHWTSDGTDTQYF	TGTGCCAGCAGTAATCACTGGACTAGCGACGGCACAGATACGCAGTATTTT
NA	TRBV11-1	TRBJ2-7	medium-sized	CASSPDTLYEQYF	TGTGCCAGCAGCCCCGACACTCTCTACGAGCAGTACTTC
TRBD1	TRBV6-5	TRBJ1-2	medium-sized	CASADYQGAYYGYTF	TGTGCCAGCGCTGATTACCAGGGGGCGTACTATGGCTACACCTTC
TRBD1	TRBV29-1	TRBJ2-7	NA	CSVSYAPGQGSGYEQYF	TGCAGCGTTTCCTATGCCCCGGGACAGGGGTCTGGTTACGAGCAGTACTTC
TRBD2	TRBV27	TRBJ2-2	medium-sized	CASRVMGRAGELFF	TGTGCCAGCAGGGTCATGGGGAGGGCCGGGGAGCTGTTTTTT
NA	TRBV7-9	TRBJ1-1	NA	CASSLGPDGNTEAFF	TGTGCCAGCAGCTTGGGTCCAGACGGGAACACTGAAGCTTTCTTT
NA	TRBV11-2	TRBJ2-7	few	CASSRGYRQYF	TGTGCCAGCAGCCGAGGGTATCGGCAGTACTTC
NA	TRBV6-5	TRBJ2-3	medium-sized	CASSYGAVSTDTQYF	TGTGCCAGCAGTTACGGGGCAGTTAGCACAGATACGCAGTATTTT
TRBD2	TRBV20-1	TRBJ2-7	few	CSAPPWTSGGGYEQYF	TGCAGTGCACCCCCCTGGACTAGCGGGGGGGGATACGAGCAGTACTTC
NA	TRBV5-4	TRBJ1-1	NA	CASSFPGGRPEAFF	TGTGCCAGCAGCTTCCCCGGGGGCAGGCCGGAAGCTTTCTTT
NA	TRBV5-4	TRBJ2-1	NA	CASSLYRDNEQFF	TGTGCCAGCAGCTTGTACAGGGACAATGAGCAGTTCTTC
NA	TRBV20-1	TRBJ1-5	NA	CSARDSGQPQHF	TGCAGTGCTAGAGATTCTGGTCAGCCCCAGCATTTT
NA	TRBV11-2	TRBJ2-5	few	CASSGATQETQYF	TGTGCCAGCAGCGGGGCGACACAAGAGACCCAGTACTTC
NA	TRBV20-1	TRBJ2-1	NA	CSAPSYSSSYNEQFF	TGCAGTGCCCCGAGCTACTCCAGCTCCTACAATGAGCAGTTCTTC
TRBD1	TRBV18	TRBJ1-1	NA	CASSRDRGITEAFF	TGTGCCAGCTCCCGGGACAGGGGTATCACTGAAGCTTTCTTT
TRBD1	TRBV27	TRBJ1-5	many	CASTRDSYSNQPQHF	TGTGCCAGCACCCGGGACAGTTATAGCAATCAGCCCCAGCATTTT
NA	TRBV6-1	TRBJ1-2	medium-sized	CASSRLQDGYTF	TGTGCCAGCAGCCGACTCCAAGATGGCTACACCTTC
NA	TRBV28	TRBJ1-2	NA	CASSGAGASNYGYTF	TGTGCCAGCAGTGGAGCGGGGGCCTCAAACTATGGCTACACCTTC
TRBD1	TRBV27	TRBJ2-6	few	CANRGGRRASGANVLTF	TGTGCCAACCGAGGGGGCAGACGAGCCTCTGGGGCCAACGTCCTGACTTTC
TRBD2	TRBV6-5	TRBJ2-3	NA	CASNGLAGGQPAPDTQYF	TGTGCCAGCAACGGACTAGCGGGGGGGCAACCGGCTCCAGATACGCAGTATTTT
NA	TRBV6-5	TRBJ1-3	medium-sized	CASSYGVSGNTIYF	TGTGCCAGCAGTTACGGGGTTTCTGGAAACACCATATATTTT
NA	TRBV24-1	TRBJ1-1	NA	CATSDFGQEAFF	TGTGCCACCAGTGATTTTGGGCAGGAAGCTTTCTTT
NA	TRBV10-3	TRBJ1-1	NA	CAISEFQGEAFF	TGTGCCATCAGTGAGTTCCAGGGTGAAGCTTTCTTT
TRBD1	TRBV5-1	TRBJ1-1	NA	CASSWGQGATNTEAFF	TGCGCCAGCAGCTGGGGACAGGGGGCCACGAACACTGAAGCTTTCTTT
TRBD2	TRBV4-3	TRBJ2-7	few	CASSQGLAATYEQYF	TGCGCCAGCAGCCAAGGACTAGCGGCAACCTACGAGCAGTACTTC
NA	TRBV7-6	TRBJ2-5	many	CASTRYGQETQYF	TGTGCCAGCACCAGATACGGGCAAGAGACCCAGTACTTC
TRBD2	TRBV20-1	TRBJ2-2	once	CSASETSGATGELVF	TGCAGTGCTAGCGAGACTAGCGGGGCCACCGGGGAGCTGGTTTTT
NA	TRBV30	TRBJ1-1	NA	CAWNPNYALSPFF	TGTGCCTGGAATCCCAACTATGCCTTAAGCCCTTTCTTT
NA	TRBV10-3	TRBJ2-2	many	CAIIIPLTGELFF	TGTGCCATCATAATCCCCCTCACCGGGGAGCTGTTTTTT
NA	TRBV18	TRBJ1-2	many	CASSPPTGGYGYTF	TGTGCCAGCTCACCTCCTACCGGAGGCTATGGCTACACCTTC